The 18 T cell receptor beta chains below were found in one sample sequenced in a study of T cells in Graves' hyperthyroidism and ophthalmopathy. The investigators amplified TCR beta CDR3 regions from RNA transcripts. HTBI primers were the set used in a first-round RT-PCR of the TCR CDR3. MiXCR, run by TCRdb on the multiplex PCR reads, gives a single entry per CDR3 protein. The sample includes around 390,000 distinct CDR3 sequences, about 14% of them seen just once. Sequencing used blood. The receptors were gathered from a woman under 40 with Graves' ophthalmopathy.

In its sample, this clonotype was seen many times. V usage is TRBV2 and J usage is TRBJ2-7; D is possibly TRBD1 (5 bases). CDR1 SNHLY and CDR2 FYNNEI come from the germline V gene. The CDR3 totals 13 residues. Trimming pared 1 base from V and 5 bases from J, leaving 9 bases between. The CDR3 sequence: CASSEVVGDEQYF. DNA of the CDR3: TGTGCCAGCAGTGAAGTAGTAGGGGACGAGCAGTACTTC.

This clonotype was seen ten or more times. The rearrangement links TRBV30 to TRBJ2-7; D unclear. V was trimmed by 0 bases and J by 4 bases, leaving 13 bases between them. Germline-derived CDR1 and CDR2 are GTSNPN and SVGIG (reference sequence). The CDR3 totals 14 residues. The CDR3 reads CAWSVGNPVYEQYF. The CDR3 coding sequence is TGTGCCTGGAGTGTGGGGAACCCGGTTTACGAGCAGTACTTC.

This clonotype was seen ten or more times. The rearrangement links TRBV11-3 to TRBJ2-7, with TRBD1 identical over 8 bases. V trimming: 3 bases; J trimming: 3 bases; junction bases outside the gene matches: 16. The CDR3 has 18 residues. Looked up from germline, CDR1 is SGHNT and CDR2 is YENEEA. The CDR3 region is CASSLGGTGTGGYYEQYF. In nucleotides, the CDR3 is TGTGCCAGCAGCTTGGGTGGAACCGGGACAGGCGGCTACTACGAGCAGTACTTC.

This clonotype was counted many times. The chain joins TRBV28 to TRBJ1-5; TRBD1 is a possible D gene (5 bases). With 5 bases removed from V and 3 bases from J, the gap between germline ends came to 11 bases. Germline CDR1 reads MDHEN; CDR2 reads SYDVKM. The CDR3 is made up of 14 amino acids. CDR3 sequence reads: CASSIQAFNQPQHF. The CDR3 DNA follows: TGTGCCAGCAGTATACAGGCCTTCAATCAGCCCCAGCATTTT.

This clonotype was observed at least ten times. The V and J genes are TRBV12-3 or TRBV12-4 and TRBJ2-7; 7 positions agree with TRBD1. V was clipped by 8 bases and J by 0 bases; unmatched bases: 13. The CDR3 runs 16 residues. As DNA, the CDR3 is TGTGCCAGCGGCCCCGGGCGAGACAGGGTCTCCTACGAGCAGTACTTC. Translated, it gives CASGPGRDRVSYEQYF.

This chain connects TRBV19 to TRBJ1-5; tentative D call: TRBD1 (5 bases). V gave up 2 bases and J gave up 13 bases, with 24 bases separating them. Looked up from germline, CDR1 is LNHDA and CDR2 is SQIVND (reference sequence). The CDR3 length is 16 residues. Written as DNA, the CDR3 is TGTGCCAGTAGTATACAAAAGGGACTAGCGGGAGGTACGCAGCATTTT. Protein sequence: CASSIQKGLAGGTQHF.

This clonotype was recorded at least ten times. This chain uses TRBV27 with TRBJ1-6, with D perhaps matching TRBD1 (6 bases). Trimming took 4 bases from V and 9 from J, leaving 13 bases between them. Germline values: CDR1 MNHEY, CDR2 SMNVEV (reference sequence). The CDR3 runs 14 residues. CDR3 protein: CASSSTGLGSPLHF. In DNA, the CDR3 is TGTGCCAGCAGTTCAACAGGGCTTGGTTCACCCCTCCACTTT.

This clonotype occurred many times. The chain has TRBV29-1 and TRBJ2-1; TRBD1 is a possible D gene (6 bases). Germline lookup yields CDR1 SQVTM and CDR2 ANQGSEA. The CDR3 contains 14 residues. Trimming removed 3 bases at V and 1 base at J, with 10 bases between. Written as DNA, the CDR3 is TGCAGCGTTGAGTTACAGGGTTCCTACAATGAGCAGTTCTTC. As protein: CSVELQGSYNEQFF.

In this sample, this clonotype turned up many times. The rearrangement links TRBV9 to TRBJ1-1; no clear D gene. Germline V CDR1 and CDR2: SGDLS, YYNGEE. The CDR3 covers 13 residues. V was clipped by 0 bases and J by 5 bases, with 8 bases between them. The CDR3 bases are TGTGCCAGCAGCGTAGAATGGGGTACTGAAGCTTTCTTT. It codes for CASSVEWGTEAFF. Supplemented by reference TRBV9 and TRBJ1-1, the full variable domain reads DSGVTQTPKHLITATGQRVTLRCSPRSGDLSVYWYQQSLDQGLQFLIQYYNGEERAKGNILERFSAQQFPDLHSELNLSSLELGDSALYFCASSVEWGTEAFFGQGTRLTVV.

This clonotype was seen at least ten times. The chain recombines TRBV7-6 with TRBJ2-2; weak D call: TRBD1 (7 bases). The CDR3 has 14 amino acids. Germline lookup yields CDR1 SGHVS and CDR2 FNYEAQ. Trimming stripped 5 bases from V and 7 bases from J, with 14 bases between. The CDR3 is CASSLRGADGELFF. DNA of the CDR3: TGTGCCAGCAGCCTCAGGGGGGCCGACGGGGAGCTGTTTTTT. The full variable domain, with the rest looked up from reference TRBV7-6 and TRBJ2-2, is GAGVSQSPRYKVTKRGQDVALRCDPISGHVSLYWYRQALGQGPEFLTYFNYEAQQDKSGLPNDRFSAERPEGSISTLTIQRTEQRDSAMYRCASSLRGADGELFFGEGSRLTVL.

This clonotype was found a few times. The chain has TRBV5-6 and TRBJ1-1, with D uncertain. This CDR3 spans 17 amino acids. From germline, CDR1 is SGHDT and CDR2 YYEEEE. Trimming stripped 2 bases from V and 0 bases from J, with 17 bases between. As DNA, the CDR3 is TGTGCCAGCAGCTTTGGGCAGGTCAGGCTGCTGAACACTGAAGCTTTCTTT. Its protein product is CASSFGQVRLLNTEAFF.

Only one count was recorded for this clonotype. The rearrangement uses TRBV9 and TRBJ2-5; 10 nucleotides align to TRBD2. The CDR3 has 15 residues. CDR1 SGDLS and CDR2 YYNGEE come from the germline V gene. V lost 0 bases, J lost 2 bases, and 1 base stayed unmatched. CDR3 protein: CASSVVAGGQETQYF. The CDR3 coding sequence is TGTGCCAGCAGCGTAGTAGCGGGGGGACAAGAGACCCAGTACTTC.

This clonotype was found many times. The CDR3 DNA reads as TGTGCCAGCAGCCTTCAATGGACAGGGGAAGAGCAGTACTTC. Its protein product is CASSLQWTGEEQYF. The chain uses TRBV9 and TRBJ2-7; TRBD1 agrees at 9 bases. CDR3 size: 14 residues. V dropped 4 bases and J dropped 7; count of bases not matched to a gene: 9. Germline-derived CDR1 and CDR2 are SGDLS and YYNGEE.

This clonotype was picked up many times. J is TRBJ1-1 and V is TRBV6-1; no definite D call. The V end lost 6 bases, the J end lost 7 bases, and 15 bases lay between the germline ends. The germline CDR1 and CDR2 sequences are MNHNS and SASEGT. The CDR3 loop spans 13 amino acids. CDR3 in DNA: TGTGCCAGCAGGAAAAACAACAGAGGTGAAGCTTTCTTT. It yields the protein CASRKNNRGEAFF.

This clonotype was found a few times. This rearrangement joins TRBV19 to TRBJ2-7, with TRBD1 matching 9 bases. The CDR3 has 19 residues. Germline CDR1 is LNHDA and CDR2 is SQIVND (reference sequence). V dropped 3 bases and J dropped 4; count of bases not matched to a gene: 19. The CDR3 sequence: CASSMSGSDVGTGPYEQYF. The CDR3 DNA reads TGTGCCAGTAGTATGTCGGGATCGGACGTAGGGACAGGGCCTTACGAGCAGTACTTC.

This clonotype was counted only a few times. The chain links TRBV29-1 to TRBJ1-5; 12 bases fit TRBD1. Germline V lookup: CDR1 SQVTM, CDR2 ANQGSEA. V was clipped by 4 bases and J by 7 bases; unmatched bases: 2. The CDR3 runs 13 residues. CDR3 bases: TGCAGCGTTGCCGGGACAGGGGGCCAGCCCCAGCATTTT. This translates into CSVAGTGGQPQHF.

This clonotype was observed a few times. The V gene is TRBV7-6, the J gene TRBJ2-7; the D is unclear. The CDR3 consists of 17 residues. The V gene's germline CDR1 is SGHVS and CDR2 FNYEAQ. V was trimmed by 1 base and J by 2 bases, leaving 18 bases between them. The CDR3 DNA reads TGTGCCAGCAGCTTAGGCGCGGCGAGGATCGGTACCTACGAGCAGTACTTC. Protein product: CASSLGAARIGTYEQYF.

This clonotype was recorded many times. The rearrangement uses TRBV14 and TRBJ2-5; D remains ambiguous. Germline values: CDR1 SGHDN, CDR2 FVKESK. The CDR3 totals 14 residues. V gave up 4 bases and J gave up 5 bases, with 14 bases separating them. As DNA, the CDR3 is TGTGCCAGCAGCCCAACTGGTTCGTGGGAGACCCAGTACTTC. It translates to CASSPTGSWETQYF.